The sequence of this TCR beta chain was determined in a study of blood T cell repertoires in COVID-19. Study at large: COVID-19 samples collected from the United States, Italy and Spain covered acute and convalescent phases.

Data came from immunoSEQ multiplex PCR; TCRdb stores just in-frame clones and leaves some out. The sample includes roughly 340,000 clones, 91% of them seen just once. CDR3 length: 15 residues. V shed 6 bases, J shed 0 bases, and the junction held 6 bases outside the gene matches. Per the germline V gene, CDR1 is SNHLY and CDR2 is FYNNEI. What was sequenced was peripheral blood. V is TRBV2 and J is TRBJ2-3; 7 bases agree with TRBD1. The clonotype comes from a woman aged 18-29 years who had recovered from COVID-19. CDR3 protein: CASSEGTASTDTQYF. DNA for the CDR3: TGTGCCAGCAGCGAGGGGACAGCGAGCACAGATACGCAGTATTTT.